These 27 T cell receptor beta chains originate from one sample sequenced in a study of T-cell memory formation after mild COVID-19. TCRdb analysed the 5' RACE reads with MiXCR anew, one entry per CDR3 protein. Among around 300,000 distinct CDR3 sequences listed, about a sixth were seen once. The sequenced sample consisted of PBMCs or a T cell subset sorted from them (not recorded which). Receptors were obtained from a man in his late teens or twenties who had mild COVID-19 (a few samples of this study predate the infection). Cell type and time point are not known.

Only a few counts were recorded for this clonotype. The chain joins TRBV19 to TRBJ2-3, with 10 bases aligning to TRBD2. Germline CDR1 and CDR2: LNHDA and SQIVND (reference sequence). This CDR3 spans 16 amino acids. With 5 bases clipped from V and 4 bases from J, the junction kept 9 bases outside the gene matches. CDR3 sequence reads: CASSPRLAGLPDTQYF. CDR3 bases: TGTGCCAGTAGTCCCAGACTAGCGGGTCTTCCAGATACGCAGTATTTT.

The rearrangement uses TRBV10-3 and TRBJ2-1; no clear D. Looked up from germline, CDR1 is ENHRY and CDR2 is SYGVKD. CDR3 length: 14 amino acids. V lost 4 bases and J lost 1, with 8 bases in between. The CDR3 bases are TGTGCCATCAGTGGGGGTCCTTCCTACAATGAGCAGTTCTTC. Translation: CAISGGPSYNEQFF.

The CDR3 spells CASSIAGAVNTEAFF. As DNA, the CDR3 is TGTGCCAGTAGTATAGCGGGCGCAGTGAACACTGAAGCTTTCTTT. This chain joins TRBV19 and TRBJ1-1; D unresolved. Per germline, CDR1 LNHDA and CDR2 SQIVND (reference sequence). Between the trimmed V and J ends, which lost 1 base and 0 bases, there was a span of 9 bases. The CDR3 is made up of 15 amino acids.

This clonotype has only a few counts. The chain links TRBV27 to TRBJ2-2; tentatively, D is TRBD1 (6 bases). Trimming pared 5 bases from V and 5 bases from J, leaving 12 bases between. This CDR3 has 14 amino acids. Germline CDR1 is MNHEY and CDR2 is SMNVEV (reference sequence). The CDR3 is CASSSLGATGELFF. Here the CDR3 DNA reads TGTGCCAGCAGTAGTCTGGGGGCGACCGGGGAGCTGTTTTTT.

This chain joins TRBV6-5 and TRBJ1-2; 8 nucleotides align to TRBD1. This CDR3 has 14 residues. V trimming: 4 bases; J trimming: 2 bases; junction bases outside the gene matches: 3. Germline V gene lookup returns CDR1 MNHEY and CDR2 SVGAGI. The CDR3 DNA follows: TGTGCCAGCAGTTTCTACAGGGGGAACTATGGCTACACCTTC. Translation: CASSFYRGNYGYTF.

The CDR3 DNA reads TGTGCCAGCAGCTTGGAGTGGGTTGGCACCGGGGAGCTGTTTTTT. Translation: CASSLEWVGTGELFF. This chain uses TRBV7-2 with TRBJ2-2; D uncertain. V was shortened by 3 bases and J by 4 bases, with 12 bases between the two germline ends. The CDR3 contains 15 residues. In germline, CDR1 is SGHTA, CDR2 FQGNSA.

This CDR3 is CASSPGRAGANVLTF. The CDR3 DNA is TGTGCCAGCAGCCCAGGGCGTGCGGGGGCCAACGTCCTGACTTTC. The chain uses TRBV9 and TRBJ2-6; possibly TRBD1 for D (5 bases). Germline loops: CDR1 SGDLS, CDR2 YYNGEE. The CDR3 length is 15 residues. The V and J ends lost 4 bases and 4 bases respectively, with 12 bases between them.

This chain links TRBV5-1 with TRBJ1-2; 9 nucleotides match TRBD1. Losses at the gene ends were 2 bases for V and 1 base for J; bases not matched to a gene: 3. The germline V gene has CDR1 SGHRS and CDR2 YFSETQ. The CDR3 runs 15 residues. The DNA of the CDR3 is TGCGCCAGCAGCTTCGGGACAGGGAGTAACTATGGCTACACCTTC. Translated: CASSFGTGSNYGYTF.

V usage is TRBV28 and J usage is TRBJ2-6, with D uncertain. V gave up 1 base and J gave up 4 bases, with 17 bases separating them. Germline V gives CDR1 MDHEN, CDR2 SYDVKM. The CDR3 contains 18 residues. The CDR3 region is CASSLSIFEVLGANVLTF. DNA of the CDR3: TGTGCCAGCAGTTTATCCATCTTCGAGGTCCTCGGGGCCAACGTCCTGACTTTC.

The chain couples TRBV11-2 to TRBJ2-1; a possible D gene is TRBD2 (5 bases). V lost 0 bases, J lost 6 bases, and 6 bases lay in between. This CDR3 contains 13 residues. Germline V gene lookup returns CDR1 SGHAT and CDR2 FQNNGV. The CDR3 DNA sequence: TGTGCCAGCAGCTTAGATGGGAGCAATGAGCAGTTCTTC. Its protein product is CASSLDGSNEQFF. Drawing the rest from reference TRBV11-2 and TRBJ2-1, the complete variable domain is EAGVAQSPRYKIIEKRQSVAFWCNPISGHATLYWYQQILGQGPKLLIQFQNNGVVDDSQLPKDRFSAERLKGVDSTLKIQPAKLEDSAVYLCASSLDGSNEQFFGPGTRLTVL.

The rearrangement uses TRBV7-9 and TRBJ2-5, with 8 positions matching TRBD1. The CDR3 runs 14 residues. Losses at the gene ends were 4 bases for V and 2 bases for J; bases not matched to a gene: 3. CDR1 is SEHNR and CDR2 is FQNEAQ in the germline V gene (reference sequence). Written as DNA, the CDR3 is TGTGCCAGCAGCTACACAGGGGGACAAGAGACCCAGTACTTC. Translation gives CASSYTGGQETQYF. Complete variable domain (other parts from reference TRBV7-9 and TRBJ2-5): DTGVSQNPRHKITKRGQNVTFRCDPISEHNRLYWYRQTLGQGPEFLTYFQNEAQLEKSRLLSDRFSAERPKGSFSTLEIQRTEQGDSAMYLCASSYTGGQETQYFGPGTRLLVL.

This clonotype was seen only a few times. This chain links TRBV10-3 with TRBJ2-3; D may be TRBD2 (6 bases). Deletions cut 4 bases from V and 1 base from J, with 15 bases between. Germline-derived CDR1 and CDR2 are ENHRY and SYGVKD. The CDR3 is 16 residues long. CDR3 nucleotide sequence: TGTGCCATCAGTGGTGTGTGGGCTAGCGGCACAGATACGCAGTATTTT. This sequence encodes CAISGVWASGTDTQYF.

This clonotype was observed a handful of times. The chain recombines TRBV15 with TRBJ1-2, with a weak D call TRBD1 (5 bases). CDR1 LNHNV and CDR2 YYDKDF come from the germline V gene (reference sequence). The V end lost 0 bases, the J end lost 5 bases, and 22 bases lay between the germline ends. The CDR3 has 18 residues. This CDR3 reads CATSRDVPGSPGRYGYTF. The CDR3 DNA sequence: TGTGCCACCAGCAGAGATGTTCCAGGGTCCCCCGGGAGGTATGGCTACACCTTC.

This chain uses TRBV5-1 with TRBJ2-1, with D tentatively TRBD1 or TRBD2 (5 bases each). Trimming shortened V by 4 bases and J by 0 bases, and 11 bases separated the two germline ends. This CDR3 is 15 amino acids long. The germline V gene has CDR1 SGHRS and CDR2 YFSETQ. The CDR3 sequence is CASSRRGVSYNEQFF. The CDR3 bases are TGCGCCAGCAGCCGGCGAGGGGTCTCCTACAATGAGCAGTTCTTC.

The chain has TRBV10-3 and TRBJ2-1, with a tentative D call TRBD2 (7 bases). The length of the CDR3 is 15 residues. The V gene's germline CDR1 is ENHRY and CDR2 SYGVKD. The V and J ends lost 3 bases and 9 bases respectively, with 18 bases between them. DNA of the CDR3: TGTGCCATCAGTGAAGCGAGGGGGGGCCCTTCTGAGCAGTTCTTC. The encoded protein is CAISEARGGPSEQFF.

The chain couples TRBV3-1 to TRBJ2-2; 10 bases align to TRBD1. V lost 3 bases to trimming and J lost 4 bases; unmatched junction nucleotides: 8. Germline V gene data show CDR1 as LGHDT and CDR2 as YNNKEL (reference sequence). The CDR3 length is 17 residues. The CDR3 reads CASSQGGQGPFTGELFF. DNA of the CDR3: TGTGCCAGCAGCCAGGGGGGACAGGGGCCGTTCACCGGGGAGCTGTTTTTT.

This clonotype was recorded many times. The chain is built from TRBV20-1 and TRBJ2-1; D may be TRBD2 (6 bases). Germline loops: CDR1 DFQATT, CDR2 SNEGSKA (reference sequence). This CDR3 has 16 amino acids. Trimming took off 6 bases at V and 0 bases at J, with 18 bases between the two ends. DNA of the CDR3: TGCAGTGCGAACCACCCCTACGGGGGCTCCTACAATGAGCAGTTCTTC. Amino acids: CSANHPYGGSYNEQFF.

The chain combines TRBV6-2 or TRBV6-3 with TRBJ2-3, with 9 bases lining up with TRBD2. Germline V CDR1 and CDR2: MNHEY, SVGEGT. J gave up 0 bases and V 3 bases, and 4 bases lay outside the gene matches. The CDR3 contains 16 residues. CDR3 protein: CASSYGLAGSTDTQYF. The DNA of the CDR3 is TGTGCCAGCAGTTATGGTCTAGCGGGAAGCACAGATACGCAGTATTTT.

The rearrangement uses TRBV7-9 and TRBJ2-4, with D perhaps TRBD1 (5 bases). Germline V gene data show CDR1 as SEHNR and CDR2 as FQNEAQ (reference sequence). The CDR3 covers 15 residues. V lost 5 bases to trimming and J lost 0 bases, with 11 bases between them. In DNA, the CDR3 is TGTGCCAGCAGCCCAGACAGACTAGCCAAAAACATTCAGTACTTC. Translation gives CASSPDRLAKNIQYF.

The chain carries TRBV7-9 and TRBJ2-7; either TRBD1 or TRBD2 may fit D (5 bases each). Germline-derived CDR1 and CDR2 are SEHNR and FQNEAQ (reference sequence). Deletions cut 4 bases from V and 3 bases from J, with 13 bases between. This CDR3 comprises 14 residues. The CDR3 sequence is CASSSGTVLYEQYF. The DNA of the CDR3 is TGTGCCAGCAGCTCCGGGACGGTCCTCTACGAGCAGTACTTC.

The chain employs TRBV20-1 and TRBJ1-1, with D possibly matching TRBD1 (5 bases). V lost 0 bases to trimming and J lost 5 bases, with 13 bases between them. The CDR3 is 14 residues long. Germline V gene sequence: CDR1 DFQATT, CDR2 SNEGSKA (reference sequence). The CDR3, as DNA: TGCAGTGCTAGAGATCTCGGGGCAGGGACTGAAGCTTTCTTT. It codes for CSARDLGAGTEAFF.

This clonotype was seen repeatedly, ten times or more. CDR3 residues: CASSLVAGGYGEQFF. For the CDR3, the DNA is TGTGCCAGCAGCTTAGTAGCGGGGGGGTATGGTGAGCAGTTCTTC. The chain employs TRBV7-2 and TRBJ2-1, with 11 bases that match TRBD2. CDR3 length: 15 residues. Trimming took 1 base from V and 9 from J; bases not matched to a gene: 5. Germline CDR1 is SGHTA and CDR2 is FQGNSA.

V gene TRBV4-3 combines with J gene TRBJ2-5; 16 bases match TRBD2. This CDR3 has 18 amino acids. Germline-derived CDR1 and CDR2 are LGHNA and YSLEER. Germline trimming cut 1 base from V and 5 bases from J; bases unmatched to any gene: 7. CDR3 residues: CASSQGAGTSGGAETQYF. CDR3 DNA: TGCGCCAGCAGCCAAGGTGCCGGGACTAGCGGGGGGGCCGAGACCCAGTACTTC.

The table lists this clonotype with a few counts. The chain uses TRBV20-1 and TRBJ2-1, with TRBD2 identical over 9 bases. Germline CDR1 is DFQATT and CDR2 is SNEGSKA (reference sequence). The trim removed 0 bases at V and 2 bases at J, leaving 8 bases unmatched. The CDR3 length is 17 residues. The CDR3 loop reads CSARDRGSGGPYNEQFF. CDR3 bases: TGCAGTGCTAGAGATAGGGGTAGCGGGGGCCCCTACAATGAGCAGTTCTTC.

In this sample, this clonotype turned up a few times. The rearrangement links TRBV20-1 to TRBJ2-1; D call uncertain. V lost 7 bases and J 4 bases, leaving 5 bases between the germline ends. The CDR3 length is 10 residues. Germline V gene sequence: CDR1 DFQATT, CDR2 SNEGSKA (reference sequence). The CDR3 protein is CSGRYNEQFF. The DNA for the CDR3 is TGCAGTGGTCGGTACAATGAGCAGTTCTTC.

This chain connects TRBV7-2 to TRBJ2-5; perhaps TRBD2 as D (5 bases). V lost 4 bases and J lost 5, with 11 bases in between. The V gene's germline CDR1 is SGHTA and CDR2 FQGNSA. CDR3 length: 13 residues. CDR3 sequence (DNA): TGTGCCAGCAGCTCCGTTCGAGGGGAGACCCAGTACTTC. Amino acid sequence: CASSSVRGETQYF. Drawing the rest from reference TRBV7-2 and TRBJ2-5, the complete variable domain is GAGVSQSPSNKVTEKGKDVELRCDPISGHTALYWYRQSLGQGLEFLIYFQGNSAPDKSGLPSDRFSAERTGGSVSTLTIQRTQQEDSAVYLCASSSVRGETQYFGPGTRLLVL.

This clonotype was seen a handful of times. The rearrangement joins TRBV20-1 to TRBJ2-3; TRBD2 agrees at 8 bases. V shed 0 bases, J shed 6 bases, and the junction held 8 bases outside the gene matches. The CDR3 has 15 amino acids. CDR1 is DFQATT, CDR2 SNEGSKA, per germline (reference sequence). CDR3 DNA sequence: TGCAGTGCTAGAGATCCTGGGCGGGGGGCGGATACGCAGTATTTT. Its translation is CSARDPGRGADTQYF.